The 10 T cell receptor beta chains given below trace back to one sample, sequenced in a study of lymphopenia after photon versus proton radiotherapy. Measured with immunoSEQ multiplex PCR; TCRdb has only the in-frame clones, and not every one. Of about 24,000 clones in the sample, roughly 85% were seen once. Sequenced material: peripheral blood, taken from a patient treated with photon-based radiotherapy. The source of these receptors is a man between 60 and 70 years old with pancreatic cancer.

The chain links TRBV5-1 to TRBJ2-5; D gene ambiguous. Germline V CDR1 and CDR2: SGHRS, YFSETQ. This CDR3 comprises 13 residues. V was shortened by 0 bases and J by 5 bases, with 8 bases between the two germline ends. CDR3 protein: CASSLAVVETQYF. As DNA, the CDR3 is TGCGCCAGCAGCTTGGCGGTGGTCGAGACCCAGTACTTC.

The J gene is TRBJ1-6, the V gene TRBV18, with 8 bases fitting TRBD1. CDR3 length: 16 residues. Germline V CDR1 and CDR2: KGHSH, LQKENI. V lost 5 bases and J lost 0; bases outside the gene matches: 3. CDR3 in DNA: TGTGCCAGCTCAAACGGACAGGGCTCCTATAATTCACCCCTCCACTTT. This sequence encodes CASSNGQGSYNSPLHF.

The chain joins TRBV15 to TRBJ1-5; D is undetermined. V gave up 4 bases and J gave up 7 bases, with 8 bases separating them. The germline gives CDR1 LNHNV, CDR2 YYDKDF (reference sequence). The CDR3 contains 12 residues. Written as DNA, the CDR3 is TGTGCCACCAGCAAGGGAAGGCAGCCCCAGCATTTT. Protein sequence: CATSKGRQPQHF.

The rearrangement uses TRBV6-1 and TRBJ2-2; D gene unclear. Germline CDR1 and CDR2: MNHNS and SASEGT. The V end lost 1 base, the J end lost 5 bases, and 11 bases lay between the germline ends. This CDR3 comprises 15 residues. This CDR3 is CASSEGVGVTGELFF. The CDR3 coding sequence is TGTGCCAGCAGTGAAGGTGTTGGGGTTACCGGGGAGCTGTTTTTT.

The chain carries TRBV11-3 and TRBJ2-3; the match to TRBD1 covers 8 bases. The CDR3 is made up of 16 amino acids. Looked up from germline, CDR1 is SGHNT and CDR2 is YENEEA. The V and J ends lost 3 bases and 6 bases, in that order; junction bases with no gene match: 11. DNA of the CDR3: TGTGCCAGCAGCTTGGCAGGGGGCTCGCTAGGCGATACGCAGTATTTT. Its translation is CASSLAGGSLGDTQYF.

The chain couples TRBV6-1 to TRBJ2-5; 7 positions match TRBD1. CDR3 length: 13 residues. Trimming cost V 6 bases and J 5 bases; bases outside gene matches: 6. Germline CDR1 MNHNS, CDR2 SASEGT. This CDR3 reads CASRRDRVETQYF. CDR3 DNA sequence: TGTGCCAGCAGACGAGACAGGGTCGAGACCCAGTACTTC.

The chain is built from TRBV5-1 and TRBJ1-2, with 7 bases aligning to TRBD1. V dropped 3 bases and J dropped 5; count of bases not matched to a gene: 1. The CDR3 consists of 12 residues. Germline lookup yields CDR1 SGHRS and CDR2 YFSETQ. In DNA form, the CDR3 reads TGCGCCAGCAGCTGGGGACAGTATGGCTACACCTTC. It is translated as CASSWGQYGYTF.

This chain links TRBV14 with TRBJ1-1; D is unresolved. Germline values: CDR1 SGHDN, CDR2 FVKESK. The ends were cut back, 3 bases at V and 10 bases at J, with 12 bases in the middle. The CDR3 sequence is 12 residues long. For the CDR3, the DNA is TGTGCCAGCAGCCATATTTCTAATCGAGCTTTCTTT. It specifies CASSHISNRAFF.

The rearrangement uses TRBV6-5 and TRBJ1-2, with D tentatively TRBD1 (5 bases). V was pared by 6 bases and J by 4 bases, with 18 bases between. Germline CDR1 reads MNHEY; CDR2 reads SVGAGI. This CDR3 is 15 amino acids long. The CDR3 coding sequence is TGTGCCAGCAGCGCTTTTAGGGGCGGCTTCTATGGCTACACCTTC. This sequence encodes CASSAFRGGFYGYTF.

The rearrangement uses TRBV27 and TRBJ1-2; unclear D gene. The CDR3 covers 13 residues. Germline V gives CDR1 MNHEY, CDR2 SMNVEV (reference sequence). Trimming took off 8 bases at V and 3 bases at J, with 13 bases between the two ends. CDR3 coding DNA: TGTGCCAGCGGGTCGTCCCGTTACTATGGCTACACCTTC. This translates into CASGSSRYYGYTF.